Below are 29 T cell receptor beta chains sequenced from a single sample in a study of blood T cell repertoires in COVID-19. Assay: immunoSEQ multiplex PCR; the TCRdb copy retains only in-frame clones and omits some. The sample has nearly 250,000 clones, approximately 82% seen once; the top ten hold approximately 1.9%. Material: peripheral blood. All receptors come from a woman older than 75 with acute or convalescent COVID-19.

The CDR3, as DNA: TGTGCCAGTAGTAAATCTCCGGGAGATACGCAGTATTTT. Translated, it gives CASSKSPGDTQYF. The chain couples TRBV19 to TRBJ2-3; D gene uncertain. Germline V lookup: CDR1 LNHDA, CDR2 SQIVND (reference sequence). Trimming cost V 4 bases and J 5 bases, with 10 bases left between them. The CDR3 runs 13 residues. The entire variable domain, with the rest obtained from reference TRBV19 and TRBJ2-3, is as follows: DGGITQSPKYLFRKEGQNVTLSCEQNLNHDAMYWYRQDPGQGLRLIYYSQIVNDFQKGDIAEGYSVSREKKESFPLTVTSAQKNPTAFYLCASSKSPGDTQYFGPGTRLTVL.

This chain uses TRBV5-4 with TRBJ1-3, with 9 bases matching TRBD1. The CDR3 covers 16 residues. Per the germline V gene, CDR1 is SGHNT and CDR2 is YYREEE (reference sequence). V lost 4 bases and J lost 1; bases outside the gene matches: 6. The CDR3 nucleotides read TGTGCCAGCAGCCCGACAGGGGGGTCGTCTGGAAACACCATATATTTT. Its protein is CASSPTGGSSGNTIYF.

This clone has a single count. The chain employs TRBV5-1 and TRBJ1-1, with 9 bases identical to TRBD1. Germline V gene lookup returns CDR1 SGHRS and CDR2 YFSETQ. Germline trimming cut 4 bases from V and 5 bases from J; bases unmatched to any gene: 9. The CDR3 consists of 15 residues. The CDR3: CASSLSDRGYTEAFF. In DNA form, the CDR3 reads TGCGCCAGCAGCCTATCTGACAGGGGGTATACTGAAGCTTTCTTT.

The V gene is TRBV7-6, the J gene TRBJ2-5, with 9 bases fitting TRBD1. Germline V gives CDR1 SGHVS, CDR2 FNYEAQ. Unmatched junction bases numbered 9, after V lost 5 bases and J lost 5 bases. CDR3 size: 15 residues. This chain's CDR3 is CASSPWTGVRETQYF. The CDR3 DNA sequence: TGTGCCAGCAGCCCTTGGACAGGGGTCAGGGAGACCCAGTACTTC.

The rearrangement joins TRBV5-6 to TRBJ2-7, with a possible D match to TRBD1 (6 bases). Trimming left V 0 bases short and J 1 base short, with 23 bases between. The germline CDR1 and CDR2 sequences are SGHDT and YYEEEE. The CDR3 is made up of 19 amino acids. CDR3 loop: CASSLVFDPSRDISYEQYF. In DNA form, the CDR3 reads TGTGCCAGCAGCTTGGTTTTCGACCCGTCCCGGGACATTTCCTACGAGCAGTACTTC.

This clone was seen a single time. The CDR3 DNA is TGTGCCAGCAGCTTACACGCAAGGGGTAACACAGATACGCAGTATTTT. Protein product: CASSLHARGNTDTQYF. The chain employs TRBV7-3 and TRBJ2-3; TRBD1 might be the D (5 bases). This CDR3 is built from 16 residues. CDR1 is SGHTA, CDR2 FQGTGA, per germline. V lost 2 bases, J lost 2 bases, and 14 bases lay in between.

V gene TRBV6-2 or TRBV6-3 combines with J gene TRBJ2-5; 8 bases align to TRBD2. V was pared by 6 bases and J by 5 bases, with 11 bases of the junction left unmatched. The CDR3 consists of 15 residues. In germline, CDR1 is MNHEY, CDR2 SVGEGT. The CDR3 DNA reads as TGTGCCAGCAGCCCCCCGACTAGCGTCGGCGAGACCCAGTACTTC. Translating gives CASSPPTSVGETQYF.

J is TRBJ2-3 and V is TRBV15; D remains ambiguous. The CDR3 consists of 14 residues. Germline lookup yields CDR1 LNHNV and CDR2 YYDKDF (reference sequence). Trimming shortened V by 1 base and J by 2 bases, and 7 bases separated the two germline ends. The DNA for the CDR3 is TGTGCCACCAGCAGAGGGCCAACCACAGATACGCAGTATTTT. Translation: CATSRGPTTDTQYF.

This clone has only one observation. This chain uses TRBV4-3 with TRBJ1-6; 10 nucleotides match TRBD1. The J segment lost 10 bases and the V segment lost 4 bases, leaving 7 bases of the junction unmatched. CDR3 length equals 15 residues. Germline assignment: CDR1 LGHNA and CDR2 YSLEER. Here the CDR3 reads CASSRAGTGASPLHF. Written as DNA, the CDR3 is TGCGCCAGCAGCCGGGCCGGGACAGGGGCCTCACCCCTCCACTTT.

The chain is built from TRBV28 and TRBJ1-1; D gene uncertain. This CDR3 is 12 amino acids long. V shed 3 bases and J shed 2 bases, with 4 bases lying between them. The germline gives CDR1 MDHEN, CDR2 SYDVKM. CDR3 sequence (DNA): TGTGCCAGCAGTTTGAGAAACACTGAAGCTTTCTTT. Its translation: CASSLRNTEAFF.

V is TRBV5-1 and J is TRBJ1-5, with 10 bases that match TRBD1. Germline CDR1 is SGHRS and CDR2 is YFSETQ. After removal of 0 bases from V and 5 bases from J, the junction contained 17 bases not matched to a gene. The CDR3 length is 20 residues. The CDR3 region is CASSLDFRDRGKGEDQPQHF. CDR3 nucleotides: TGCGCCAGCAGCTTGGATTTTCGGGACAGGGGTAAGGGGGAAGATCAGCCCCAGCATTTT.

The chain is built from TRBV2 and TRBJ2-5; maybe TRBD2 (5 bases). The CDR3 length is 12 residues. V was pared by 8 bases and J by 3 bases, with 10 bases between. The germline V gene encodes CDR1 SNHLY and CDR2 FYNNEI. The CDR3 is CASGTSEETQYF. DNA for the CDR3: TGTGCCAGCGGAACTAGTGAAGAGACCCAGTACTTC.

The genes are TRBV28 and TRBJ2-4; 8 bases fit TRBD2. With V trimmed by 3 bases and J by 3 bases, 13 bases remained unmatched. The germline V gene encodes CDR1 MDHEN and CDR2 SYDVKM. The CDR3 has 18 residues. CDR3 amino acids: CASSFSGRGYRSKNIQYF. DNA of the CDR3: TGTGCCAGCAGTTTCAGCGGGAGAGGCTACCGGAGCAAAAACATTCAGTACTTC.

The V call is TRBV6-2 or TRBV6-3, the J call TRBJ2-2; the match to TRBD1 covers 9 bases. CDR3 length equals 16 residues. With 4 bases clipped from V and 4 bases from J, the junction kept 7 bases outside the gene matches. Germline CDR1 reads MNHEY; CDR2 reads SVGEGT. CDR3 amino acids: CASSSGQGGTTGELFF. The CDR3 DNA sequence: TGTGCCAGCAGTTCGGGACAGGGAGGAACCACCGGGGAGCTGTTTTTT.

The chain links TRBV12-1 to TRBJ2-7; TRBD1, the table's D call, was not compared with the DNA. TRBV12-1 is recorded as a pseudogene. This CDR3 has 18 residues. The CDR3 nucleotides read TGTGCCAGCAGCTTTCTAAGGATGCCGGGACAGGGAATCTACGAGCAGTACTTC. Translating gives CASSFLRMPGQGIYEQYF.

This CDR3 reads CASSKDRGPPRLKNTIYF. The CDR3 nucleotides are TGTGCCAGCAGCAAAGACAGGGGGCCGCCGAGATTGAAAAACACCATATATTTT. The chain joins TRBV21-1 to TRBJ1-3; TRBD1, the table's D call, lacks a check against the DNA. TRBV21-1 is flagged as a pseudogene. The CDR3 has 18 residues.

The V and J genes are TRBV4-2 and TRBJ2-3, with D possibly being TRBD2 (7 bases). The V end lost 0 bases, the J end lost 0 bases, and 13 bases lay between the germline ends. CDR3 length equals 17 residues. The germline CDR1 and CDR2 sequences are LGHNA and YNFKEQ. The CDR3 sequence: CASSQDSRGGSTDTQYF. In DNA form, the CDR3 reads TGTGCCAGCAGCCAAGATTCGAGGGGGGGTAGCACAGATACGCAGTATTTT.

This chain connects TRBV3-1 (or the pseudogene TRBV3-2) to TRBJ2-7; 8 nucleotides match TRBD2. Germline V gene data show CDR1 as LGHDT and CDR2 as YNNKEL (reference sequence). After removal of 1 base from V and 2 bases from J, the junction contained 4 bases not matched to a gene. The length of the CDR3 is 15 residues. CDR3 in amino acids: CASSQVPGRAYEQYF. CDR3 bases: TGTGCCAGCAGCCAAGTCCCCGGGAGGGCCTACGAGCAGTACTTC.

V and J are TRBV5-6 and TRBJ1-1, with a weak D call TRBD1 (6 bases). Germline V gene lookup returns CDR1 SGHDT and CDR2 YYEEEE. V lost 1 base and J 4 bases, leaving 11 bases between the germline ends. This CDR3 is built from 14 residues. DNA for the CDR3: TGTGCCAGCAGCTTGATGGGAGGGGGCACTGAAGCTTTCTTT. It specifies CASSLMGGGTEAFF.

In nucleotides, the CDR3 is TGTGCCACCAGCGCCGGGACAGGGGCCAGCTACGAGCAGTACTTC. This gives the protein CATSAGTGASYEQYF. This chain links TRBV15 with TRBJ2-7, with 10 bases aligning to TRBD1. Trimming removed 5 bases from V and 3 bases from J; junction bases left unmatched: 7. The CDR3 extends over 15 amino acids. Germline CDR1 is LNHNV and CDR2 is YYDKDF (reference sequence).

The table lists this clone with a count of one. DNA of the CDR3: TGCGCCAGCAGCCCTATAAGGCTGGGACAGGGGTCCTACGAGCAGTACTTC. It specifies CASSPIRLGQGSYEQYF. The chain uses TRBV4-1 and TRBJ2-7; 10 bases map to TRBD1. Germline loops: CDR1 MGHRA, CDR2 YSYEKL. V shed 4 bases, J shed 1 base, and the junction held 10 bases outside the gene matches. This CDR3 comprises 17 residues.

V and J are TRBV28 and TRBJ1-1, with 8 bases lining up with TRBD1. V lost 6 bases, J lost 1 base, and 4 bases stayed unmatched. CDR1 MDHEN and CDR2 SYDVKM come from the germline V gene. This CDR3 has 14 amino acids. Here the CDR3 reads CASRRTGQNTEAFF. In DNA, the CDR3 is TGTGCCAGCAGACGGACAGGGCAGAACACTGAAGCTTTCTTT.

This clone occurred once. J is TRBJ2-5 and V is TRBV27; D is possibly TRBD2 (6 bases). The V gene lost 2 bases and the J gene lost 5 bases, with 12 bases spanning the gap. From germline, CDR1 is MNHEY and CDR2 SMNVEV (reference sequence). CDR3 length equals 14 residues. This chain's CDR3 is CASSLGGFWETQYF. CDR3 DNA: TGTGCCAGCAGTTTAGGGGGGTTTTGGGAGACCCAGTACTTC.

The chain uses TRBV7-9 and TRBJ1-1; TRBD1 aligns across 8 bases. Losses at the gene ends were 8 bases for V and 1 base for J; bases not matched to a gene: 9. This CDR3 has 15 residues. The germline V gene encodes CDR1 SEHNR and CDR2 FQNEAQ (reference sequence). The CDR3 region is CASQSGQGSNTEAFF. CDR3 bases: TGTGCCAGCCAAAGCGGACAGGGATCGAACACTGAAGCTTTCTTT.

This rearrangement joins TRBV15 to TRBJ1-3, with TRBD1 matching 7 bases. Germline V lookup: CDR1 LNHNV, CDR2 YYDKDF (reference sequence). Trimming at V came to 0 bases and at J to 5 bases, leaving 10 bases not matched to a gene. The CDR3 extends over 17 amino acids. The CDR3 protein is CATSRDSTQGTRNTIYF. CDR3 nucleotides: TGTGCCACCAGCAGAGATTCGACACAGGGGACCCGAAACACCATATATTTT.

The genes are TRBV3-1 (or the pseudogene TRBV3-2) and TRBJ2-7; 11 nucleotides match TRBD2. Germline CDR1 LGHDT, CDR2 YNNKEL (reference sequence). The trim removed 2 bases at V and 0 bases at J, leaving 12 bases unmatched. This CDR3 is built from 19 residues. As DNA, the CDR3 is TGTGCCAGCAGCCAATCCCCGGGACTAGCGGTCGGGTACTCCTACGAGCAGTACTTC. Protein sequence: CASSQSPGLAVGYSYEQYF.

J is TRBJ1-4 and V is TRBV28; TRBD1 is a possible D gene (5 bases). Germline lookup yields CDR1 MDHEN and CDR2 SYDVKM. Trimming stripped 6 bases from V and 3 bases from J, with 14 bases between. This CDR3 is 15 amino acids long. CDR3 loop: CASSPALGANEKLFF. The CDR3 nucleotides read TGTGCCAGCAGCCCCGCCCTAGGGGCTAATGAAAAACTGTTTTTT.

For the CDR3, the DNA is TGTGCCAGCAGCCCAACTAGCGGGGGGGCGATAGAGCAGTTCTTC. Residues: CASSPTSGGAIEQFF. The chain carries TRBV11-2 and TRBJ2-1; TRBD2 aligns across 13 bases. The CDR3 extends over 15 amino acids. Unmatched junction bases numbered 8, after V lost 5 bases and J lost 10 bases. Germline V gives CDR1 SGHAT, CDR2 FQNNGV.

The V gene is TRBV19, the J gene TRBJ1-4; 10 bases fit TRBD1. Germline V gene data show CDR1 as LNHDA and CDR2 as SQIVND (reference sequence). CDR3 size: 15 residues. Trimming removed 6 bases from V and 8 bases from J; junction bases left unmatched: 9. This CDR3 reads CASRKSGTGVEKLFF. The DNA of the CDR3 is TGTGCCAGTAGAAAATCCGGGACAGGGGTCGAAAAACTGTTTTTT.